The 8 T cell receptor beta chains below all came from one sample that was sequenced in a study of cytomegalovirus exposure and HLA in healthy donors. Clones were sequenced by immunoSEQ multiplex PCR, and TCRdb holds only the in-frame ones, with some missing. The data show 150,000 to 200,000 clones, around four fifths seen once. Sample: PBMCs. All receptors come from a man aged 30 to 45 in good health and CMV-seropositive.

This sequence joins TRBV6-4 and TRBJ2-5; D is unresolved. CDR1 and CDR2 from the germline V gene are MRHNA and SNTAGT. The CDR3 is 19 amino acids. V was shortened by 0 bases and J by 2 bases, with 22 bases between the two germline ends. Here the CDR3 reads CASSDSRRGPADQQETQYF. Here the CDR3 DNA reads TGTGCCAGCAGTGACTCCCGTCGTGGGCCCGCCGACCAACAAGAGACCCAGTACTTC.

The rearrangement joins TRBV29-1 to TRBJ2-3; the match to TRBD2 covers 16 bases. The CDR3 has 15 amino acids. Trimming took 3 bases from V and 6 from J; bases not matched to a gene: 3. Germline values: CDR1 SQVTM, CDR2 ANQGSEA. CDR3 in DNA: TGCAGCGTTGACGGGACTAGCGGGGGGGCGGATACGCAGTATTTT. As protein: CSVDGTSGGADTQYF.

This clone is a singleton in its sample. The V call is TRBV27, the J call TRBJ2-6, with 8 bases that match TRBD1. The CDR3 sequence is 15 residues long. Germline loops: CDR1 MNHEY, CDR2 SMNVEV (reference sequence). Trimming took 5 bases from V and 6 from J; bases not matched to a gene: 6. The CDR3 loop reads CASSGTGSEANVLTF. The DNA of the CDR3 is TGTGCCAGCAGTGGGACAGGTTCGGAGGCCAACGTCCTGACTTTC.

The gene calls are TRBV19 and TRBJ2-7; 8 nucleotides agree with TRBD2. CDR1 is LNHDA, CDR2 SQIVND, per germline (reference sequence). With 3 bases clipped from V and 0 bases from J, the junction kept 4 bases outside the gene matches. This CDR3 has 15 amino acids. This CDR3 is CASSIASGSSYEQYF. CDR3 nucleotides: TGTGCCAGTAGTATCGCCAGCGGGAGCTCCTACGAGCAGTACTTC. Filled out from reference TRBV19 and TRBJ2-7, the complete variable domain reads DGGITQSPKYLFRKEGQNVTLSCEQNLNHDAMYWYRQDPGQGLRLIYYSQIVNDFQKGDIAEGYSVSREKKESFPLTVTSAQKNPTAFYLCASSIASGSSYEQYFGPGTRLTVT.

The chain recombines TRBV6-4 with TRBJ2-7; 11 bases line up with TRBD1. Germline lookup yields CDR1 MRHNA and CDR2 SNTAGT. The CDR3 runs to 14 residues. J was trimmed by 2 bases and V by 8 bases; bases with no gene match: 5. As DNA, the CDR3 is TGTGCCAGCGACCAGGGACAGGGGGCCTACGAGCAGTACTTC. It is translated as CASDQGQGAYEQYF.

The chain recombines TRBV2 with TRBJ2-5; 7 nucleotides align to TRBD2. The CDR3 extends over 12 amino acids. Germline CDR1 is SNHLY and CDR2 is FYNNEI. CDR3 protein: CGKGGDGETQYF. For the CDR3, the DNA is TGTGGTAAGGGAGGGGACGGAGAGACCCAGTACTTC.

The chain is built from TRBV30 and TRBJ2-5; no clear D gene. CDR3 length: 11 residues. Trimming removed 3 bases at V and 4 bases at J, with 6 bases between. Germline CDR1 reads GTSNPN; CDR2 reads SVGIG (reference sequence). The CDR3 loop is CAWSPTETQYF. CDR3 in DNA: TGTGCCTGGAGCCCTACAGAGACCCAGTACTTC.

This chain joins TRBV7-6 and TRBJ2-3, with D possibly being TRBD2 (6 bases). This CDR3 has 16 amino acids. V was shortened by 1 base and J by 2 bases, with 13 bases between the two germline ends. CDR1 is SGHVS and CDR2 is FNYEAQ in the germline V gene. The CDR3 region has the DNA TGTGCCAGCAGCTTAGTGGTAGCGGCCAACACAGATACGCAGTATTTT. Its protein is CASSLVVAANTDTQYF.